The rows below give T cell receptor beta chains drawn from one sample of a study of control samples from healthy donors and cancer patients. Measured with immunoSEQ multiplex PCR; TCRdb has only the in-frame clones, and not every one. The sample includes roughly 130,000 clones, 85% to 95% of them seen just once. The sequenced sample was blood. These receptor sequences come from a young man in good health. The CDR3 runs from the conserved cysteine through the conserved F or W. D genes are given only for firm matches. Not every row has a clone size; where given, it reads once, few, many or a size class.

J gene: TRBJ1-1
D gene: -
CDR3 length: 11
V gene: TRBV3-1/TRBV3-2
clone size: -
CDR3 protein: CASSLNTEAFF
CDR3 DNA: TGTGCCAGCAGTTTAAACACTGAAGCTTTCTTT

J gene: TRBJ2-3
D gene: -
CDR3 length: 16
V gene: TRBV7-9
clone size: -
CDR3 protein: CASSLEVRWGTDTQYF
CDR3 DNA: TGTGCCAGCAGCTTAGAGGTCAGGTGGGGCACAGATACGCAGTATTTT

J gene: TRBJ1-6
D gene: -
CDR3 length: 13
V gene: TRBV30
clone size: once
CDR3 protein: CAQDFDVGSPLHF
CDR3 DNA: TGTGCCCAGGACTTCGATGTCGGTTCACCCCTCCACTTT

J gene: TRBJ1-1
D gene: TRBD1
CDR3 length: 11
V gene: TRBV19
clone size: -
CDR3 protein: CASKTGVRAFF
CDR3 DNA: TGTGCCAGCAAGACAGGGGTAAGAGCTTTCTTT

J gene: TRBJ1-1
D gene: -
CDR3 length: 14
V gene: TRBV27
clone size: -
CDR3 protein: CASRGQTDNTEAFF
CDR3 DNA: TGTGCCAGCAGGGGACAAACCGATAACACTGAAGCTTTCTTT

J gene: TRBJ2-7
D gene: TRBD1
CDR3 length: 14
V gene: TRBV19
clone size: -
CDR3 protein: CASSSGTGSYEQYF
CDR3 DNA: TGTGCCAGTAGTTCCGGGACAGGAAGCTACGAGCAGTACTTC

J gene: TRBJ1-1
D gene: -
CDR3 length: 14
V gene: TRBV5-1
clone size: once
CDR3 protein: CASSLSLGNTEAFF
CDR3 DNA: TGCGCCAGCAGCTTGAGCTTAGGAAACACTGAAGCTTTCTTT

J gene: TRBJ2-5
D gene: TRBD1
CDR3 length: 14
V gene: TRBV6-5
clone size: -
CDR3 protein: CASSIHRGRETQYF
CDR3 DNA: TGTGCCAGCAGTATTCACAGGGGGCGAGAGACCCAGTACTTC

J gene: TRBJ1-6
D gene: TRBD1
CDR3 length: 18
V gene: TRBV2
clone size: -
CDR3 protein: CASSEPGQALITGSPLHF
CDR3 DNA: TGTGCCAGCAGTGAACCGGGACAGGCGTTAATTACGGGTTCACCCCTCCACTTT

J gene: TRBJ2-1
D gene: -
CDR3 length: 16
V gene: TRBV21-1
clone size: once
CDR3 protein: CASSIGGGSSYNEQFF
CDR3 DNA: TGTGCCAGCAGCATCGGCGGGGGGAGCTCCTACAATGAGCAGTTCTTC

J gene: TRBJ1-6
D gene: -
CDR3 length: 16
V gene: TRBV4-1
clone size: -
CDR3 protein: CASSQVSGAVLSPLHF
CDR3 DNA: TGCGCCAGCAGCCAAGTCTCCGGGGCTGTTCTTTCACCCCTCCACTTT

J gene: TRBJ2-7
D gene: TRBD1
CDR3 length: 16
V gene: TRBV2
clone size: -
CDR3 protein: CASSEALQDRGYEQYF
CDR3 DNA: TGTGCCAGCAGTGAAGCGCTTCAGGACAGGGGCTACGAGCAGTACTTC

J gene: TRBJ2-7
D gene: -
CDR3 length: 14
V gene: TRBV30
clone size: -
CDR3 protein: CAWSDPGLENEQYF
CDR3 DNA: TGTGCCTGGAGTGACCCGGGTCTAGAGAACGAGCAGTACTTC

J gene: TRBJ2-3
D gene: -
CDR3 length: 11
V gene: TRBV27
clone size: -
CDR3 protein: CASSFADTQYF
CDR3 DNA: TGTGCCAGCAGTTTTGCAGATACGCAGTATTTT

J gene: TRBJ2-5
D gene: -
CDR3 length: 15
V gene: TRBV9
clone size: -
CDR3 protein: CASSPRGPRQETQYF
CDR3 DNA: TGTGCCAGCAGCCCCCGGGGACCGCGGCAAGAGACCCAGTACTTC

J gene: TRBJ2-4
D gene: TRBD2
CDR3 length: 14
V gene: TRBV4-1
clone size: once
CDR3 protein: CASSQGSSGPIQYF
CDR3 DNA: TGCGCCAGCAGCCAAGGTTCTAGCGGTCCCATTCAGTACTTC

J gene: TRBJ1-4
D gene: TRBD1
CDR3 length: 15
V gene: TRBV28
clone size: -
CDR3 protein: CASSRPGTGDEKLFF
CDR3 DNA: TGTGCCAGCAGTCGACCGGGGACAGGGGATGAAAAACTGTTTTTT